The T cell receptor beta chain described here comes from a study of T cell repertoires in cytomegalovirus infection. Turning to the study itself: CMV infection together with matching HLA type was indicated by public TCR beta signatures.

MiXCR, applied by TCRdb to the reads, yields one record per CDR3 protein. The sample includes under 500,000 distinct CDR3 sequences, about 42% of them seen just once. CDR1 is SGHTA, CDR2 FQGNSA, per germline. This CDR3 spans 17 amino acids. Trimming took 4 bases from V and 4 from J; bases not matched to a gene: 9. Concerning this clonotype: What it binds is not known.

The chain combines TRBV7-2 with TRBJ2-1; 11 positions match TRBD1. The receptor comes from a human donor in good health (CMV status not recorded). Some clones in this sample may be carry-over from other donors' samples. The sequences come from cultured PBMCs, collected from culture after CMV antigen stimulation. Here the CDR3 DNA reads TGTGCCAGCAGCTCTCAGGGAGGACAGGGGGCTTACAATGAGCAGTTCTTC. It specifies CASSSQGGQGAYNEQFF.